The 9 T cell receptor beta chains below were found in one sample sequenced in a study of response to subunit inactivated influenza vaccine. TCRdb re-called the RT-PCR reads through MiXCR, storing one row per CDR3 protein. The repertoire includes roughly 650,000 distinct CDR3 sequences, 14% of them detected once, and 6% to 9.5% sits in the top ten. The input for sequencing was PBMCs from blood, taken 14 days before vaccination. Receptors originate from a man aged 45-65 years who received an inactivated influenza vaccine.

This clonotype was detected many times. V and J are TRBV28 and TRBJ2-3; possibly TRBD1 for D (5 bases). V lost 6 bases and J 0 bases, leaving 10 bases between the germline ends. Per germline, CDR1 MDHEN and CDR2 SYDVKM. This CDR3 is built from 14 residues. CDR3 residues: CASRGPGSTDTQYF. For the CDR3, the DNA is TGTGCCAGCAGAGGGCCAGGGAGCACAGATACGCAGTATTTT.

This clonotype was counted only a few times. The CDR3 is CATSRVQSGTTEAFF. In nucleotides, the CDR3 is TGTGCCACCAGCAGAGTTCAGTCAGGGACCACTGAAGCTTTCTTT. The rearrangement uses TRBV15 and TRBJ1-1; D might be TRBD1 (5 bases). This CDR3 comprises 15 residues. CDR1 is LNHNV and CDR2 is YYDKDF in the germline V gene (reference sequence). V was shortened by 1 base and J by 4 bases, with 13 bases between the two germline ends.

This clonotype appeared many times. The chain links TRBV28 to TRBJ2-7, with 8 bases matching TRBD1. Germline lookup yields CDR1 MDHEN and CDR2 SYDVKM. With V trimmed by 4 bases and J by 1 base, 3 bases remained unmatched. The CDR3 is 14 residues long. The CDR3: CASSSQGASYEQYF. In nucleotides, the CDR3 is TGTGCCAGCAGTTCCCAGGGGGCGTCCTACGAGCAGTACTTC.

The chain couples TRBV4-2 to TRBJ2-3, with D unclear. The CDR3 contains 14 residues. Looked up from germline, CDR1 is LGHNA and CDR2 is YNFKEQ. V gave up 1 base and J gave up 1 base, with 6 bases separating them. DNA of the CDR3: TGTGCCAGCAGCCAAGCGACGGGCACAGATACGCAGTATTTT. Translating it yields CASSQATGTDTQYF.

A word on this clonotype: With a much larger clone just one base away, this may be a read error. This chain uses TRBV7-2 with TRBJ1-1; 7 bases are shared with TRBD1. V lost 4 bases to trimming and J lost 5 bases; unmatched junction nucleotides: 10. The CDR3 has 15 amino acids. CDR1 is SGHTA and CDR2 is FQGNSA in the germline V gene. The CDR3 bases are TGTGCCAGCAGCTGGCTCAACAGGGGTCAGACTGAAGCTTTCTTT. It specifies CASSWLNRGQTEAFF. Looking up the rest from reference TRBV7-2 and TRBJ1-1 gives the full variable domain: GAGVSQSPSNKVTEKGKDVELRCDPISGHTALYWYRQSLGQGLEFLIYFQGNSAPDKSGLPSDRFSAERTGGSVSTLTIQRTQQEDSAVYLCASSWLNRGQTEAFFGQGTRLTVV.

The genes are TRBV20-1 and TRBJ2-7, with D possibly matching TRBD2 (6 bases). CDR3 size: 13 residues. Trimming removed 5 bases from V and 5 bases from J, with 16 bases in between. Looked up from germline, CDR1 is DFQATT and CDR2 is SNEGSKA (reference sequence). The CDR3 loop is CSAPRRAWDEQYF. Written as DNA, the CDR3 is TGCAGTGCTCCCCGGAGGGCCTGGGACGAGCAGTACTTC.

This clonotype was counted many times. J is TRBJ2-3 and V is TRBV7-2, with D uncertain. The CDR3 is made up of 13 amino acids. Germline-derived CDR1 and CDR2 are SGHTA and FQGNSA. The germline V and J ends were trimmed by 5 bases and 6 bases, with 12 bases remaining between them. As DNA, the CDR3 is TGTGCCAGCAGCCTGTCTGTGGGCGATACGCAGTATTTT. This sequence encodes CASSLSVGDTQYF.

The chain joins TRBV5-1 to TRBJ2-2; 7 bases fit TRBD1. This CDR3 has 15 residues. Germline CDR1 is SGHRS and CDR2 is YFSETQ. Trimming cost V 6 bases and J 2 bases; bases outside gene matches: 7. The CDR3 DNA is TGCGCCAGCACCTGGGGGACAGCTAACACCGGGGAGCTGTTTTTT. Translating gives CASTWGTANTGELFF.

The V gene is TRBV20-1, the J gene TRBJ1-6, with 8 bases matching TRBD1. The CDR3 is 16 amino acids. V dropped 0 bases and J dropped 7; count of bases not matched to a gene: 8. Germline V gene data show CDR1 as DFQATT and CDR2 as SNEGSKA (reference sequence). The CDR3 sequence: CSARDPSTGGNSPLHF. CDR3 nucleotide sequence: TGCAGTGCTAGAGACCCTTCTACAGGGGGGAATTCACCCCTCCACTTT.